These 15 T cell receptor beta chains share one sample of origin, sequenced in a study of T cells in Graves' hyperthyroidism and ophthalmopathy. RNA transcripts served as the template for amplifying TCR beta CDR3 regions. When the TCR CDR3 underwent first-round RT-PCR, the HTBI primer set was used. One entry per CDR3 protein results from TCRdb running MiXCR on the multiplex PCR reads. The sample carries 550,000 to 700,000 distinct CDR3 sequences, around 46% recorded once. The sample taken for sequencing was peripheral blood or thyroid tissue (not recorded which). Source of these receptors: an adult woman with Graves' disease, either hyperthyroidism or ophthalmopathy (not recorded which).

This clonotype was counted many times. The V and J genes are TRBV2 and TRBJ2-7, with D possibly being TRBD1 or TRBD2 (5 bases each). Trimming took off 10 bases at V and 1 base at J, with 14 bases between the two ends. Germline CDR1 is SNHLY and CDR2 is FYNNEI. The CDR3 contains 13 residues. The CDR3 spells CAISGPASYEQYF. DNA of the CDR3: TGTGCCATCTCGGGACCAGCTTCCTACGAGCAGTACTTC.

This sequence joins TRBV29-1 and TRBJ1-2; 8 nucleotides agree with TRBD1. V gave up 2 bases and J gave up 12 bases; unmatched junction bases: 8. The CDR3 extends over 12 amino acids. Looked up from germline, CDR1 is SQVTM and CDR2 is ANQGSEA. This CDR3 is CSVEFGARGHTF. CDR3 in DNA: TGCAGCGTTGAATTTGGGGCCAGGGGGCACACCTTC.

V usage is TRBV7-9 and J usage is TRBJ2-7, with a tentative D call TRBD1 (5 bases). Germline CDR1 is SEHNR and CDR2 is FQNEAQ (reference sequence). Trimming took off 1 base at V and 8 bases at J, with 9 bases between the two ends. The CDR3 has 12 residues. The CDR3 region has the DNA TGTGCCAGCAGCTTAGAGGGGAACCAGCAGTACTTC. As protein: CASSLEGNQQYF.

The chain employs TRBV15 and TRBJ2-5, with 11 positions matching TRBD2. Germline CDR1 is LNHNV and CDR2 is YYDKDF (reference sequence). The trim removed 2 bases at V and 4 bases at J, leaving 9 bases unmatched. There are 17 residues in the CDR3. CDR3 DNA: TGTGCCACCAGCAGAATTATACTAGCGGGAGAGGGAGAGACCCAGTACTTC. Residues: CATSRIILAGEGETQYF.

V usage is TRBV29-1 and J usage is TRBJ1-2; TRBD1 might be the D (5 bases). Germline CDR1 SQVTM, CDR2 ANQGSEA. Trimming pared 2 bases from V and 4 bases from J, leaving 11 bases between. CDR3 length equals 13 residues. Written as DNA, the CDR3 is TGCAGCGTTGAATGGGGGAACTTCTATGGCTACACCTTC. Protein: CSVEWGNFYGYTF.

This clonotype was seen many times. The V call is TRBV24-1, the J call TRBJ2-5; unclear D gene. The CDR3 is 14 residues long. CDR1 KGHDR and CDR2 SFDVKD come from the germline V gene. The ends were cut back, 3 bases at V and 1 base at J, with 8 bases in the middle. CDR3 residues: CATSDDRLQETQYF. CDR3 in DNA: TGTGCCACCAGTGATGACCGGCTCCAAGAGACCCAGTACTTC.

The gene calls are TRBV20-1 and TRBJ1-6, with TRBD1 matching over 9 bases. The CDR3 is made up of 15 amino acids. Trimming cost V 5 bases and J 9 bases; bases outside gene matches: 11. Germline values: CDR1 DFQATT, CDR2 SNEGSKA (reference sequence). The CDR3 DNA follows: TGCAGTGCTTCGAACAGGGGGCTAACGGCTTCACCCCTCCACTTT. The encoded protein is CSASNRGLTASPLHF.

This clonotype has ten or more counts. The genes are TRBV2 and TRBJ2-7, with a possible D match to TRBD2 (7 bases). The length of the CDR3 is 14 residues. The germline V and J ends were trimmed by 5 bases and 5 bases, with 16 bases remaining between them. Germline CDR1 SNHLY, CDR2 FYNNEI. The CDR3 spells CASSWGRGGNEQYF. CDR3 nucleotide sequence: TGTGCCAGCAGTTGGGGGCGGGGAGGGAACGAGCAGTACTTC.

On this clonotype itself: In this CDR3 the conserved last residue, phenylalanine or tryptophan, is missing, so a read error is likely. The gene calls are TRBV24-1 and TRBJ1-5; D not resolved. The germline gives CDR1 KGHDR, CDR2 SFDVKD. V gave up 6 bases and J gave up 3 bases, with 11 bases separating them. This CDR3 contains 14 residues. CDR3 loop: CATSPYSDNQPQHS. For the CDR3, the DNA is TGTGCCACCAGTCCTTACAGCGACAATCAGCCCCAGCATTCT.

This clonotype appeared many times. V gene TRBV7-9 combines with J gene TRBJ1-5; no firm D call. Trimming left V 1 base short and J 5 bases short, with 15 bases between. Germline V gene data show CDR1 as SEHNR and CDR2 as FQNEAQ (reference sequence). The CDR3 is made up of 16 amino acids. The CDR3 DNA follows: TGTGCCAGCAGCTTAGATGTTGGTGGGGAGTATCAGCCCCAGCATTTT. This codes for CASSLDVGGEYQPQHF.

This clonotype was observed a few times. The V and J genes are TRBV7-8 and TRBJ1-5; 9 bases agree with TRBD1. V shed 1 base and J 6 bases; nucleotides not matched to a gene: 4. This CDR3 comprises 15 residues. Germline assignment: CDR1 SGHVS and CDR2 FQNEAQ. CDR3 sequence: CASSLGGQGPQPQHF. The CDR3 bases are TGTGCCAGCAGCTTAGGGGGACAGGGTCCTCAGCCCCAGCATTTT.

The table lists this clonotype with many counts. In DNA form, the CDR3 reads TGCAGTGCTAGTCCCATCTCGGGAGGGCAAGAGACCCAGTACTTC. Translated: CSASPISGGQETQYF. The chain is built from TRBV20-1 and TRBJ2-5; 8 bases map to TRBD2. Germline V gene data show CDR1 as DFQATT and CDR2 as SNEGSKA (reference sequence). The CDR3 length is 15 residues. The V gene end was trimmed by 3 bases and the J gene end by 2 bases; junction bases not matched to a gene: 8.

This clonotype was seen many times. The V gene is TRBV27, the J gene TRBJ1-4; TRBD1 aligns across 7 bases. The V gene end was trimmed by 5 bases and the J gene end by 7 bases; junction bases not matched to a gene: 7. There are 14 residues in the CDR3. From germline, CDR1 is MNHEY and CDR2 SMNVEV (reference sequence). The CDR3 bases are TGTGCCAGCAGTACCTTGACAGGGACTGAAAAACTGTTTTTT. It codes for CASSTLTGTEKLFF.

The J gene is TRBJ2-7, the V gene TRBV7-9, with TRBD2 matching over 8 bases. From germline, CDR1 is SEHNR and CDR2 FQNEAQ (reference sequence). Unmatched junction bases numbered 10, after V lost 3 bases and J lost 6 bases. The CDR3 has 15 residues. CDR3 sequence (DNA): TGTGCCAGCAGCTTTAGCGGGACCAAGAGGGGCGAGCAGTACTTC. Translating gives CASSFSGTKRGEQYF. Looking up the rest from reference TRBV7-9 and TRBJ2-7 gives the full variable domain: DTGVSQNPRHKITKRGQNVTFRCDPISEHNRLYWYRQTLGQGPEFLTYFQNEAQLEKSRLLSDRFSAERPKGSFSTLEIQRTEQGDSAMYLCASSFSGTKRGEQYFGPGTRLTVT.

This clonotype showed up many times. The genes are TRBV30 and TRBJ1-2, with D maybe TRBD1 (6 bases). The CDR3 has 12 residues. The V gene's germline CDR1 is GTSNPN and CDR2 SVGIG (reference sequence). Trimming took off 2 bases at V and 7 bases at J, with 11 bases between the two ends. The CDR3, as DNA: TGTGCCTGGAGTCCTAGGGGGGTTGGCTACACCTTC. Translated, it gives CAWSPRGVGYTF.